This paragraph covers one T cell receptor beta chain sequence. Its antigen is not identified. The library was made from cDNA and included unique molecular identifiers. The authors obtained some 500,000 cDNA molecules from around 0.96 to 9.9 million T cells. TCRdb itself ran the PCR reads through MiXCR, one entry per CDR3 protein. Among a few hundred thousand distinct CDR3 sequences listed, around 37% were seen once. The sample originates from a study of post-analysis software for immune sequencing data. Looking at the study overall: Included among the disease courses, which were recorded for the cohort, were relapsing-remitting, secondary progressive and progressive-relapsing multiple sclerosis. Study conclusions and caveats: Controls' normalized Chao1 diversity significantly exceeded that of multiple sclerosis patients.

The clonotype comes from a girl aged 10 to 17 with multiple sclerosis. Input material: blood.

The CDR3 bases are TGTGCCAGCAGCACGCAGGGAGGAGAGACCCAGTACTTC. It yields the protein CASSTQGGETQYF. The J gene is TRBJ2-5, the V gene TRBV7-3; D might be TRBD2 (6 bases). The length of the CDR3 is 13 residues. Germline values: CDR1 SGHTA, CDR2 FQGTGA. Trimming took 5 bases from V and 4 from J, leaving 11 bases between them.